This T cell receptor beta chain was found in a study of technical replicates of blood from several donors. The CDR3 totals 15 residues. The V gene's germline CDR1 is SGHTA and CDR2 FQGTGA. With 5 bases clipped from V and 8 bases from J, the junction kept 9 bases outside the gene matches. Clones were sequenced by immunoSEQ multiplex PCR, and TCRdb holds only the in-frame ones, with some missing. The profile shows around 70,000 clones, 85% to 95% of them singletons. This clone was picked up a small number of times. This sequence originates from a human donor in good health. Sequencing input: T cells isolated from PBMCs. The chain couples TRBV7-3 to TRBJ1-6, with 7 bases that match TRBD1. CDR3 region: CASSQTGSSDSPLHF. The CDR3 bases are TGTGCCAGCAGCCAGACAGGGTCTTCGGATTCACCCCTCCACTTT.